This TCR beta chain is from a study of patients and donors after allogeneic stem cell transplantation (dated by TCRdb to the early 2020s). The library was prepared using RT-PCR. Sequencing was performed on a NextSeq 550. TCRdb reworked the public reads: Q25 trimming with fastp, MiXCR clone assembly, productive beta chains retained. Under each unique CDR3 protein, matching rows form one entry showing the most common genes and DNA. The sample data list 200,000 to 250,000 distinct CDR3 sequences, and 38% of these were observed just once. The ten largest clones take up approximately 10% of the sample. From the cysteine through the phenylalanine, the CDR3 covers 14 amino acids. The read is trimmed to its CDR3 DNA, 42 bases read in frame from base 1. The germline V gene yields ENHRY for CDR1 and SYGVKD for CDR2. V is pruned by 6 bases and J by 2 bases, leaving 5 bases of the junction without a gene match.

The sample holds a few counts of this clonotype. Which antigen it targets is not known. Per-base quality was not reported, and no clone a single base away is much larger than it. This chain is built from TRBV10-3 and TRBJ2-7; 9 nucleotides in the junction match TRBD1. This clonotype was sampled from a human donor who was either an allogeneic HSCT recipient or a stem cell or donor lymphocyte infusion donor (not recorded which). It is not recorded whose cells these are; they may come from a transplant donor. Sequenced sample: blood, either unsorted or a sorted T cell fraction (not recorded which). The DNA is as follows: TGTGCCATCAGGACCGGACAGGGGCCCTACGAGCAGTACTTC. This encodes CAIRTGQGPYEQYF.